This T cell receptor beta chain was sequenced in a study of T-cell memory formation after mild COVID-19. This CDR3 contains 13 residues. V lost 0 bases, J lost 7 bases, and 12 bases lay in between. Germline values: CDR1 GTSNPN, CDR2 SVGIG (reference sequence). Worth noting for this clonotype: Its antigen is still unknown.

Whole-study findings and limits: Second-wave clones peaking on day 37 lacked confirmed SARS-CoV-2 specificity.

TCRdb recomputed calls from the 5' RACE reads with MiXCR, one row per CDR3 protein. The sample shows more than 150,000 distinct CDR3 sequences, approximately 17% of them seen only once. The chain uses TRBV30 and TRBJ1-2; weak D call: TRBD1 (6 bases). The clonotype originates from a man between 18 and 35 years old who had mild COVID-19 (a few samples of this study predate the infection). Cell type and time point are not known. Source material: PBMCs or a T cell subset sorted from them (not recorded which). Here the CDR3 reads CAWSVGGGTGYTF. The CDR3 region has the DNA TGTGCCTGGAGTGTAGGAGGGGGTACTGGCTACACCTTC.